These 27 T cell receptor beta chains originate from one sample sequenced in a study of cytomegalovirus exposure and HLA in healthy donors. PCR involved 60 Vbeta and 13 Jbeta primers. Assay used: immunoSEQ multiplex PCR; TCRdb lists only in-frame clones, some missing. The table has 80,000 to 100,000 clones, about 79% seen once. The sequenced sample was PBMCs. The receptors originated from a male donor in good health and CMV-seropositive.

The chain couples TRBV12-5 to TRBJ1-5; a weak D match, TRBD1 (5 bases). The CDR3 runs 15 residues. V was pared by 1 base and J by 7 bases, with 14 bases between. In germline, CDR1 is LGHNT, CDR2 FRNRAP. The DNA of the CDR3 is TGTGCTAGTGGTTTGGGCCAGGGAGGAGGGCAGCCCCAGCATTTT. It yields the protein CASGLGQGGGQPQHF.

The chain couples TRBV5-6 to TRBJ2-5; 7 nucleotides agree with TRBD1. Per the germline V gene, CDR1 is SGHDT and CDR2 is YYEEEE. The CDR3 covers 15 residues. V shed 0 bases and J 0 bases; nucleotides not matched to a gene: 2. The CDR3 protein is CASSLEGQYQETQYF. The CDR3 DNA sequence: TGTGCCAGCAGCTTGGAGGGACAGTACCAAGAGACCCAGTACTTC.

The table lists this clone with a count of one. The chain uses TRBV6-6 and TRBJ1-5, with D perhaps matching TRBD1 (6 bases). From germline, CDR1 is MNHNY and CDR2 SVGAGI (reference sequence). V lost 6 bases to trimming and J lost 3 bases, with 15 bases between them. The CDR3 consists of 15 residues. As DNA, the CDR3 is TGTGCCAGCAGCTACGTGGACAGTTTCAATCAGCCCCAGCATTTT. Translating gives CASSYVDSFNQPQHF.

The chain combines TRBV11-2 with TRBJ1-1, with 11 bases lining up with TRBD1. V shed 5 bases and J 4 bases; nucleotides not matched to a gene: 3. CDR1 and CDR2 from the germline V gene are SGHAT and FQNNGV. This CDR3 is 14 amino acids long. CDR3 DNA sequence: TGTGCCAGCAGCGGAGGGACAGGGGGCACTGAAGCTTTCTTT. Translation gives CASSGGTGGTEAFF. The entire variable domain, with the rest obtained from reference TRBV11-2 and TRBJ1-1, is as follows: EAGVAQSPRYKIIEKRQSVAFWCNPISGHATLYWYQQILGQGPKLLIQFQNNGVVDDSQLPKDRFSAERLKGVDSTLKIQPAKLEDSAVYLCASSGGTGGTEAFFGQGTRLTVV.

The chain employs TRBV4-2 and TRBJ2-7; 8 bases align to TRBD1. Per the germline V gene, CDR1 is LGHNA and CDR2 is YNFKEQ. V dropped 0 bases and J dropped 4; count of bases not matched to a gene: 5. The CDR3 has 15 residues. CDR3 residues: CASSQERTGNYEQYF. The CDR3, as DNA: TGTGCCAGCAGCCAAGAAAGGACAGGGAATTACGAGCAGTACTTC.

The rearrangement uses TRBV30 and TRBJ2-7; D remains ambiguous. There are 14 residues in the CDR3. Germline-derived CDR1 and CDR2 are GTSNPN and SVGIG (reference sequence). Trimming left V 3 bases short and J 7 bases short, with 19 bases between. CDR3 DNA: TGTGCCTGGAGCGGCCTTTTAGGTCACGGGGAGCAGTACTTC. Encoded protein: CAWSGLLGHGEQYF. Together with reference TRBV30 and TRBJ2-7, the CDR3 gives the full variable domain: SQTIHQWPATLVQPVGSPLSLECTVEGTSNPNLYWYRQAAGRGLQLLFYSVGIGQISSEVPQNLSASRPQDRQFILSSKKLLLSDSGFYLCAWSGLLGHGEQYFGPGTRLTVT.

The chain combines TRBV7-8 with TRBJ1-2; weak D call: TRBD1 (5 bases). This CDR3 comprises 15 residues. V lost 1 base, J lost 1 base, and 10 bases lay in between. CDR1 is SGHVS and CDR2 is FQNEAQ in the germline V gene. Written as DNA, the CDR3 is TGTGCCAGCAGCTTAGGTCAGGGCGGTAACTATGGCTACACCTTC. Translated, it gives CASSLGQGGNYGYTF.

The V gene is TRBV7-8, the J gene TRBJ2-7; D perhaps matches TRBD2 (6 bases). V was clipped by 5 bases and J by 5 bases, with 13 bases between them. In germline, CDR1 is SGHVS, CDR2 FQNEAQ. The CDR3 has 13 residues. This CDR3 reads CASSPSPGDEQYF. CDR3 coding DNA: TGTGCCAGCAGCCCGAGCCCGGGGGACGAGCAGTACTTC.

The chain is built from TRBV28 and TRBJ2-7; 9 bases map to TRBD1. The CDR3 sequence is 15 residues long. The germline V gene encodes CDR1 MDHEN and CDR2 SYDVKM. The V segment lost 4 bases and the J segment 1 base; nucleotides outside the gene matches: 5. CDR3 loop: CASSSRTGASYEQYF. The CDR3 coding sequence is TGTGCCAGCAGTTCGAGGACAGGGGCGTCCTACGAGCAGTACTTC. The full variable domain, completed using reference TRBV28 and TRBJ2-7, is DVKVTQSSRYLVKRTGEKVFLECVQDMDHENMFWYRQDPGLGLRLIYFSYDVKMKEKGDIPEGYSVSREKKERFSLILESASTNQTSMYLCASSSRTGASYEQYFGPGTRLTVT.

The V gene is TRBV5-6, the J gene TRBJ1-2; a possible D gene is TRBD1 (6 bases). V was clipped by 4 bases and J by 8 bases, with 24 bases between them. Germline CDR1 reads SGHDT; CDR2 reads YYEEEE. The CDR3 is 16 amino acids. CDR3 protein: CASSNQLGGLFEGYTF. CDR3 coding DNA: TGTGCCAGCAGCAATCAACTCGGGGGGCTGTTCGAGGGCTACACCTTC.

This clone showed up just a few times. J is TRBJ1-1 and V is TRBV7-9, with 10 bases that match TRBD1. Unmatched junction bases numbered 13, after V lost 5 bases and J lost 10 bases. Germline V CDR1 and CDR2: SEHNR, FQNEAQ (reference sequence). CDR3 length equals 15 residues. The CDR3 nucleotides are TGTGCCAGCAGCACAACAATTGGACAGGGGGTGAGAGCTTTCTTT. Translation gives CASSTTIGQGVRAFF.

The V and J genes are TRBV6-5 and TRBJ2-1; maybe TRBD1 (5 bases). The CDR3 loop spans 15 amino acids. Between the trimmed V and J ends, which lost 7 bases and 5 bases, there was a span of 18 bases. Per germline, CDR1 MNHEY and CDR2 SVGAGI. The CDR3 region is CASNPGYGANNEQFF. The DNA of the CDR3 is TGTGCCAGCAACCCAGGGTATGGTGCCAACAATGAGCAGTTCTTC.

In this sample, this clone turned up once. The CDR3 spells CASSLKAGPQVGNEKLFF. Written as DNA, the CDR3 is TGTGCCAGCAGCTTAAAGGCAGGGCCCCAAGTGGGGAATGAAAAACTGTTTTTT. The chain combines TRBV5-4 with TRBJ1-4, with D possibly TRBD1 on 5 matching bases. V lost 2 bases, J lost 5 bases, and 22 bases lay in between. The CDR3 loop spans 18 amino acids. Germline loops: CDR1 SGHNT, CDR2 YYREEE (reference sequence). The whole variable domain, remainder taken from reference TRBV5-4 and TRBJ1-4, is ETGVTQSPTHLIKTRGQQVTLRCSSQSGHNTVSWYQQALGQGPQFIFQYYREEENGRGNFPPRFSGLQFPNYSSELNVNALELDDSALYLCASSLKAGPQVGNEKLFFGSGTQLSVL.

The gene calls are TRBV7-9 and TRBJ2-1; a weak D match, TRBD1 (7 bases). Germline V gene data show CDR1 as SEHNR and CDR2 as FQNEAQ (reference sequence). This CDR3 has 16 residues. Trimming stripped 5 bases from V and 0 bases from J, with 14 bases between. The CDR3: CASSPHRGLSYNEQFF. The CDR3 DNA reads TGTGCCAGCAGCCCACACAGGGGACTCTCCTACAATGAGCAGTTCTTC.

The gene calls are TRBV7-9 and TRBJ1-1; D ambiguous. With 2 bases removed from V and 6 bases from J, the gap between germline ends came to 10 bases. CDR3 length: 13 amino acids. Germline CDR1 is SEHNR and CDR2 is FQNEAQ (reference sequence). CDR3 DNA sequence: TGTGCCAGCAGCTTAAGGCAGGCGCCTGAAGCTTTCTTT. Translation: CASSLRQAPEAFF.

The chain links TRBV5-6 to TRBJ2-2, with D possibly matching TRBD1 (6 bases). Germline V gene data show CDR1 as SGHDT and CDR2 as YYEEEE. V lost 4 bases and J lost 7, with 11 bases in between. CDR3 length equals 13 residues. CDR3 sequence (DNA): TGTGCCAGCAGCAGCAGGGGAAACGGGGAGCTGTTTTTT. Translation: CASSSRGNGELFF.

This clone is a singleton in its sample. The chain has TRBV9 and TRBJ2-7; possibly TRBD2 for D (5 bases). The V end lost 0 bases, the J end lost 0 bases, and 7 bases lay between the germline ends. The CDR3 has 14 amino acids. CDR1 is SGDLS and CDR2 is YYNGEE in the germline V gene. CDR3 DNA: TGTGCCAGCAGCGTAGAAGCGGTCTCCTACGAGCAGTACTTC. The encoded protein is CASSVEAVSYEQYF.

A single count supports this clone. The rearrangement joins TRBV2 to TRBJ2-2; 8 bases agree with TRBD1. Germline CDR1 and CDR2: SNHLY and FYNNEI. The CDR3 spans 14 residues. V lost 7 bases to trimming and J lost 3 bases; unmatched junction nucleotides: 4. The chain's CDR3 is CASKETGDTGELFF. CDR3 DNA sequence: TGTGCCAGCAAGGAGACAGGGGACACCGGGGAGCTGTTTTTT.

The chain combines TRBV19 with TRBJ1-1; 7 bases agree with TRBD1. CDR1 and CDR2 from the germline V gene are LNHDA and SQIVND (reference sequence). The CDR3 is made up of 15 amino acids. The J segment lost 0 bases and the V segment lost 0 bases, leaving 1 base of the junction unmatched. The CDR3 reads CASSIDDRVNTEAFF. The CDR3 DNA is TGTGCCAGTAGTATAGATGACAGGGTGAACACTGAAGCTTTCTTT.

CDR3 in amino acids: CASSLGQGPQHF. The CDR3 DNA sequence: TGTGCCAGCAGCTTAGGACAGGGGCCCCAGCATTTT. The rearrangement links TRBV7-9 to TRBJ1-5; TRBD1 matches at 7 bases. This CDR3 has 12 amino acids. CDR1 and CDR2 from the germline V gene are SEHNR and FQNEAQ (reference sequence). J was trimmed by 9 bases and V by 1 base; bases with no gene match: 0.

The genes are TRBV7-9 and TRBJ2-2; 9 bases line up with TRBD1. Trimming at V came to 5 bases and at J to 4 bases, leaving 8 bases not matched to a gene. Looked up from germline, CDR1 is SEHNR and CDR2 is FQNEAQ (reference sequence). This CDR3 contains 16 residues. The CDR3 DNA is TGTGCCAGCAGCCCCCGGACAGGGGCAGTCACCGGGGAGCTGTTTTTT. Protein sequence: CASSPRTGAVTGELFF.

This chain connects TRBV11-2 to TRBJ2-7; perhaps TRBD2 as D (7 bases). Germline V gene data show CDR1 as SGHAT and CDR2 as FQNNGV. Trimming removed 5 bases at V and 1 base at J, with 18 bases between. This CDR3 spans 16 amino acids. The CDR3 protein is CASSLRGGGGSYEQYF. In DNA, the CDR3 is TGTGCCAGCAGCCTTAGGGGGGGCGGGGGTTCCTACGAGCAGTACTTC.

This clone was seen once. The chain joins TRBV29-1 to TRBJ1-2; the match to TRBD1 covers 7 bases. Germline V gives CDR1 SQVTM, CDR2 ANQGSEA. The CDR3 is 12 residues long. V gave up 1 base and J gave up 8 bases; unmatched junction bases: 4. The CDR3 here is CSVEVAGGGYTF. Here the CDR3 DNA reads TGCAGCGTTGAAGTGGCAGGGGGAGGCTACACCTTC.

The chain recombines TRBV4-1 with TRBJ1-5; D gene uncertain. Germline CDR1 is MGHRA and CDR2 is YSYEKL. The V end lost 1 base, the J end lost 3 bases, and 10 bases lay between the germline ends. The CDR3 contains 15 residues. The CDR3 loop reads CASSQVRENNQPQHF. The CDR3 DNA sequence: TGCGCCAGCAGCCAAGTGAGGGAAAACAATCAGCCCCAGCATTTT.

This clone has just a few counts. The CDR3 here is CAWSLKGAGNTIYF. The CDR3 DNA follows: TGTGCCTGGAGCCTAAAGGGGGCAGGAAACACCATATATTTT. The gene calls are TRBV30 and TRBJ1-3; 7 positions match TRBD1. Germline values: CDR1 GTSNPN, CDR2 SVGIG (reference sequence). CDR3 size: 14 residues. Germline trimming cut 3 bases from V and 4 bases from J; bases unmatched to any gene: 6.

This clone occurred once. The chain has TRBV4-3 and TRBJ2-3, with a tentative D call TRBD2 (6 bases). The germline CDR1 and CDR2 sequences are LGHNA and YSLEER. This CDR3 comprises 15 residues. The V gene lost 3 bases and the J gene lost 4 bases, with 14 bases spanning the gap. CDR3 in amino acids: CASSHGTLRADTQYF. CDR3 nucleotide sequence: TGCGCCAGCAGCCACGGGACTCTTCGGGCAGATACGCAGTATTTT.

The V and J genes are TRBV2 and TRBJ1-1, with TRBD1 matching over 9 bases. Trimming removed 3 bases from V and 0 bases from J; junction bases left unmatched: 5. CDR1 and CDR2 from the germline V gene are SNHLY and FYNNEI. The CDR3 loop spans 16 amino acids. CDR3 residues: CASSESGTGMNTEAFF. The CDR3 DNA reads as TGTGCCAGCAGTGAGTCCGGGACAGGGATGAACACTGAAGCTTTCTTT.